The T cell receptor (beta chain) described here comes from a study of Ad26.COV2.S vaccination and SARS-CoV-2 variants. Study outcomes and limitations: Substantial breadth was reported for post-vaccination spike-specific CD8+ and CD4+ T cells.

Germline CDR1 reads SGHAT; CDR2 reads FQNNGV. The CDR3 spans 16 residues. The V and J ends lost 2 bases and 7 bases respectively, with 17 bases between them. The data were produced by immunoSEQ multiplex PCR, yet TCRdb's version contains in-frame clones alone and is incomplete. The sample consists of approximately 280,000 clones, approximately 89% of them appearing once. This clone was picked up a small number of times. The antigen is unknown. The treatment here: approximately 18 received Ad26.COV2.S at low or high dose, single or two shots; roughly five received placebo; per-sample allocation not given. Samples came from day 63 after the first vaccine or placebo injection.

The receptor's source is a person aged 18-65 years who received the Ad26.COV2.S COVID-19 vaccine or a placebo. The genes are TRBV11-2 and TRBJ2-2; perhaps TRBD2 as D (6 bases). The input for sequencing was peripheral blood, taken in a trial of Ad26.COV2.S vaccine versus placebo. Here the CDR3 DNA reads TGTGCCAGCAGCTTAAGTCCGGGAGCGGTAGGCGGGGAGCTGTTTTTT. Its protein product is CASSLSPGAVGGELFF. The variable domain in full, completed from reference TRBV11-2 and TRBJ2-2, reads EAGVAQSPRYKIIEKRQSVAFWCNPISGHATLYWYQQILGQGPKLLIQFQNNGVVDDSQLPKDRFSAERLKGVDSTLKIQPAKLEDSAVYLCASSLSPGAVGGELFFGEGSRLTVL.